This T cell receptor beta chain was profiled in a study of blood T cell repertoires in COVID-19. For the study at large: The United States, Italy and Spain supplied acute and convalescent COVID-19 samples. From T cells, B-cell-depleted T cells, or PBMCs came the material, which was cDNA or gDNA.

This table comes from immunoSEQ multiplex PCR, and its TCRdb copy is limited to in-frame clones, with some not included. The sample lists a few hundred thousand clones; over 75% were seen once. Self-reported history from a screening survey and questionnaire set each donor's cohort. Germline-derived CDR1 and CDR2 are SGHRS and YFSETQ. The junction had 9 bases not matched to a gene; V was cut back by 4 bases and J by 4 bases. CDR3 length: 15 residues. The source is a man aged 30 to 39 who had recovered from COVID-19. This chain uses TRBV5-1 with TRBJ1-2, with 8 bases lining up with TRBD1. The source material was PBMCs or T cells enriched from blood (not recorded which). CDR3 residues: CASSGGQGNGYGYTF. The CDR3 DNA follows: TGCGCCAGCAGCGGAGGACAGGGTAATGGCTATGGCTACACCTTC.